The 17 T cell receptor beta chains given below trace back to one sample, sequenced in a study of CD8 T cells in ankylosing spondylitis. TCRdb re-derived calls from the 5' RACE reads in MiXCR, one entry per CDR3 protein. This table holds about 500,000 distinct CDR3 sequences, roughly 12% found once. The study's findings and limits: Blood of patients with ankylosing spondylitis appeared to be characterized by a TCR beta motif of several highly homologous variants.

Their antigens are not known. The specimen sequenced was blood, either unsorted or a sorted T cell fraction (not recorded which). These receptors came from a male donor with ankylosing spondylitis.

This chain connects TRBV2 to TRBJ2-1; TRBD2 agrees at 9 bases. The length of the CDR3 is 16 residues. CDR1 is SNHLY and CDR2 is FYNNEI in the germline V gene. Trimming at V came to 1 base and at J to 7 bases, leaving 8 bases not matched to a gene. This chain's CDR3 is CASSEGREGLNNEQFF. DNA for the CDR3: TGTGCCAGCAGTGAAGGGCGGGAGGGCCTTAATAATGAGCAGTTCTTC.

The chain carries TRBV12-3 or TRBV12-4 and TRBJ1-2; 7 nucleotides align to TRBD1. CDR3 size: 14 residues. V was clipped by 6 bases and J by 4 bases; unmatched bases: 8. In DNA, the CDR3 is TGTGCCAGCAGCCGCAGGGGGGCCCCCTATGGCTACACCTTC. Translation gives CASSRRGAPYGYTF.

V is TRBV5-1 and J is TRBJ2-1; D is perhaps TRBD2 (6 bases). Germline-derived CDR1 and CDR2 are SGHRS and YFSETQ. V lost 4 bases and J 4 bases, leaving 21 bases between the germline ends. This CDR3 is built from 17 residues. CDR3 nucleotides: TGCGCCAGCAGCGGGGGACTCGAAAAAAGGACATACAATGAGCAGTTCTTC. Translating it yields CASSGGLEKRTYNEQFF.

V is TRBV7-9 and J is TRBJ1-1; D gene uncertain. CDR3 length: 12 amino acids. Trimming left V 5 bases short and J 5 bases short, with 9 bases between. Germline CDR1 is SEHNR and CDR2 is FQNEAQ (reference sequence). The CDR3 loop reads CASSQDTTEAFF. In DNA form, the CDR3 reads TGTGCCAGCAGCCAAGATACGACTGAAGCTTTCTTT.

This clonotype came up a few times. The chain combines TRBV11-2 with TRBJ2-5, with D tentatively TRBD1 (5 bases). The CDR3 has 15 amino acids. V shed 5 bases and J shed 2 bases, with 15 bases lying between them. Germline-derived CDR1 and CDR2 are SGHAT and FQNNGV. The DNA for the CDR3 is TGTGCCAGCAGCCTGAGTGGGGCAGGACAAGAGACCCAGTACTTC. As protein: CASSLSGAGQETQYF.

Of note for this clonotype: One end of the junction fails to match germline, which may point to a read error. V and J are TRBV20-1 and TRBJ2-7; a possible D gene is TRBD2 (6 bases). Germline CDR1 and CDR2: DFQATT and SNEGSKA (reference sequence). This CDR3 has 14 amino acids. CDR3 amino acids: CRASPAGSSYEQYF. The CDR3 coding sequence is TGCAGGGCTAGTCCGGCGGGGAGCTCCTACGAGCAGTACTTC.

This clonotype was counted ten times or more. V usage is TRBV4-1 and J usage is TRBJ2-1; 8 bases fit TRBD2. The V gene end was trimmed by 5 bases and the J gene end by 3 bases; junction bases not matched to a gene: 9. The CDR3 spans 16 residues. Germline V gives CDR1 MGHRA, CDR2 YSYEKL. CDR3 amino acids: CASSLTSALDYNEQFF. CDR3 DNA: TGCGCCAGCAGCTTGACTAGCGCATTGGACTACAATGAGCAGTTCTTC.

The chain recombines TRBV7-9 with TRBJ2-3, with 9 bases fitting TRBD2. J lost 5 bases, V lost 4 bases, and 13 bases had no gene match. Germline CDR1 SEHNR, CDR2 FQNEAQ (reference sequence). CDR3 length: 17 amino acids. As DNA, the CDR3 is TGTGCCAGCAGCTCGATGGTGGCGGGAGGGCCTTTAGATACGCAGTATTTT. The encoded protein is CASSSMVAGGPLDTQYF. Complete variable domain (other parts from reference TRBV7-9 and TRBJ2-3): DTGVSQNPRHKITKRGQNVTFRCDPISEHNRLYWYRQTLGQGPEFLTYFQNEAQLEKSRLLSDRFSAERPKGSFSTLEIQRTEQGDSAMYLCASSSMVAGGPLDTQYFGPGTRLTVL.

This clonotype was observed at least ten times. The chain uses TRBV27 and TRBJ2-3; D not resolved. V lost 0 bases, J lost 2 bases, and 6 bases lay in between. CDR1 and CDR2 (germline): MNHEY, SMNVEV (reference sequence). The CDR3 is 14 amino acids. The CDR3 sequence is CASSLSRYTDTQYF. Written as DNA, the CDR3 is TGTGCCAGCAGTTTATCAAGGTACACAGATACGCAGTATTTT.

This clonotype was observed a handful of times. V and J are TRBV5-1 and TRBJ2-1, with D possibly called TRBD1 or TRBD2 (6 bases each). Germline-derived CDR1 and CDR2 are SGHRS and YFSETQ. This CDR3 region has 15 residues. With 4 bases removed from V and 2 bases from J, the gap between germline ends came to 13 bases. The CDR3 here is CASSPRDTAYNEQFF. The CDR3, as DNA: TGCGCCAGCAGCCCGCGGGACACCGCCTACAATGAGCAGTTCTTC.

In this sample, this clonotype turned up many times. The V call is TRBV12-3 or TRBV12-4, the J call TRBJ2-2, with 9 bases aligning to TRBD1. The CDR3 sequence is 16 residues long. V gave up 6 bases and J gave up 1 base; unmatched junction bases: 6. The CDR3 spells CASSRQGVLNTGELFF. CDR3 bases: TGTGCCAGCAGCCGACAGGGGGTTTTGAACACCGGGGAGCTGTTTTTT.

This chain uses TRBV6-2 or TRBV6-3 with TRBJ2-2; the match to TRBD2 covers 14 bases. The CDR3 has 18 residues. Trimming took 4 bases from V and 0 from J; bases not matched to a gene: 4. Germline loops: CDR1 MNHEY, CDR2 SVGEGT. This CDR3 reads CASSSPGLAGANTGELFF. In DNA, the CDR3 is TGTGCCAGCAGTTCCCCGGGACTAGCGGGAGCGAACACCGGGGAGCTGTTTTTT.

This clonotype was detected ten times or more. The chain links TRBV12-3 or TRBV12-4 to TRBJ2-1, with D maybe TRBD2 (5 bases). Trimming took off 5 bases at V and 5 bases at J, with 10 bases between the two ends. The CDR3 is made up of 13 amino acids. CDR3 bases: TGTGCCAGCAGTCCCGGGATACACAATGAGCAGTTCTTC. It translates to CASSPGIHNEQFF.

The table lists this clonotype with a few counts. V gene TRBV5-1 combines with J gene TRBJ2-3; no definite D call. Germline V CDR1 and CDR2: SGHRS, YFSETQ. Trimming took off 0 bases at V and 1 base at J, with 6 bases between the two ends. This CDR3 spans 14 amino acids. In DNA, the CDR3 is TGCGCCAGCAGCTTGGAGAAGGGCACAGATACGCAGTATTTT. Amino acids: CASSLEKGTDTQYF. Using reference TRBV5-1 and TRBJ2-3 for the parts outside the CDR3, the full variable domain is KAGVTQTPRYLIKTRGQQVTLSCSPISGHRSVSWYQQTPGQGLQFLFEYFSETQRNKGNFPGRFSGRQFSNSRSEMNVSTLELGDSALYLCASSLEKGTDTQYFGPGTRLTVL.

This clonotype occurred a few times. V usage is TRBV5-1 and J usage is TRBJ2-5, with 7 bases aligning to TRBD2. CDR1 SGHRS and CDR2 YFSETQ come from the germline V gene. CDR3 length: 16 residues. The trim removed 2 bases at V and 2 bases at J, leaving 9 bases unmatched. In DNA, the CDR3 is TGCGCCAGCAGCTTATTAGGTGGGGGGGAACAAGAGACCCAGTACTTC. It is translated as CASSLLGGGEQETQYF.

The chain joins TRBV7-9 to TRBJ2-3; D is possibly TRBD1 (5 bases). Germline V gene sequence: CDR1 SEHNR, CDR2 FQNEAQ (reference sequence). The V end lost 5 bases, the J end lost 10 bases, and 13 bases lay between the germline ends. CDR3 length: 12 amino acids. The CDR3 sequence: CASSTTALAQYF. The CDR3, as DNA: TGTGCCAGCAGCACGACAGCCTTAGCGCAGTATTTT.

This clonotype turned up a few times. The J gene is TRBJ2-1, the V gene TRBV7-2, with D maybe TRBD2 (5 bases). V gave up 3 bases and J gave up 5 bases, with 14 bases separating them. CDR1 is SGHTA and CDR2 is FQGNSA in the germline V gene. There are 15 residues in the CDR3. CDR3 sequence (DNA): TGTGCCAGCAGCTTTGACTCTAGCACAAACAATGAGCAGTTCTTC. It translates to CASSFDSSTNNEQFF. Combining the CDR3 with reference TRBV7-2 and TRBJ2-1 gives the whole variable domain GAGVSQSPSNKVTEKGKDVELRCDPISGHTALYWYRQSLGQGLEFLIYFQGNSAPDKSGLPSDRFSAERTGGSVSTLTIQRTQQEDSAVYLCASSFDSSTNNEQFFGPGTRLTVL.